These 28 T cell receptor beta chains were all obtained from the same sample, sequenced in a study of CD8 T cells in ankylosing spondylitis. What these receptors recognize is not known. TCRdb called the 5' RACE reads again in MiXCR, with one record for every CDR3 protein. The sample has 700,000 to 1,000,000 distinct CDR3 sequences, approximately 12% seen once; the top ten hold about 0.5%. Regarding the study as a whole: Within ankylosing spondylitis blood, a TCR beta motif made up of roughly eight highly homologous variants appeared to be characteristic.

The sequencing sample was made of blood, either unsorted or a sorted T cell fraction (not recorded which). These receptor sequences come from a male donor with ankylosing spondylitis.

This clonotype was detected only a few times. This sequence joins TRBV7-2 and TRBJ2-1, with D unresolved. The V and J ends lost 1 base and 4 bases respectively, with 8 bases between them. The CDR3 contains 14 residues. Germline V CDR1 and CDR2: SGHTA, FQGNSA. The CDR3 nucleotides are TGTGCCAGCAGCTTAGATAGGATGTACAATGAGCAGTTCTTC. This gives the protein CASSLDRMYNEQFF.

Ten or more counts support this clonotype. The chain employs TRBV5-1 and TRBJ2-7, with a tentative D call TRBD1 (6 bases). This CDR3 spans 15 amino acids. V was pared by 4 bases and J by 2 bases, with 16 bases between. Germline V lookup: CDR1 SGHRS, CDR2 YFSETQ. The CDR3 nucleotides are TGCGCCAGCAGCCTGTGGACAGAGGGAACCTACGAGCAGTACTTC. As protein: CASSLWTEGTYEQYF.

The table lists this clonotype with a few counts. The genes are TRBV7-3 and TRBJ1-3; D possibly corresponds to TRBD1 (6 bases). From germline, CDR1 is SGHTA and CDR2 FQGTGA. Trimming stripped 5 bases from V and 0 bases from J, with 17 bases between. This CDR3 is 17 amino acids long. The CDR3 loop reads CASSPQGQTGSGNTIYF. For the CDR3, the DNA is TGTGCCAGCAGCCCCCAGGGGCAGACGGGCTCTGGAAACACCATATATTTT.

This chain joins TRBV15 and TRBJ2-7; 7 bases fit TRBD1. CDR1 is LNHNV, CDR2 YYDKDF, per germline (reference sequence). V lost 0 bases and J lost 9; bases outside the gene matches: 8. This CDR3 spans 14 amino acids. The CDR3 region is CATSRDALNRGQYF. CDR3 coding DNA: TGTGCCACCAGCAGAGATGCGCTAAACAGGGGGCAGTACTTC.

This clonotype was seen a few times. The gene calls are TRBV5-1 and TRBJ2-3; TRBD2 aligns across 15 bases. J lost 6 bases, V lost 4 bases, and 6 bases had no gene match. The CDR3 spans 16 residues. Per germline, CDR1 SGHRS and CDR2 YFSETQ. The CDR3: CASSPGTSGRSDTQYF. CDR3 nucleotides: TGCGCCAGCAGCCCGGGGACTAGCGGGAGGTCCGATACGCAGTATTTT.

This clonotype was seen more than once but under ten times. This rearrangement joins TRBV4-2 to TRBJ1-1; the match to TRBD1 covers 7 bases. Losses at the gene ends were 4 bases for V and 1 base for J; bases not matched to a gene: 18. This CDR3 has 19 residues. The germline gives CDR1 LGHNA, CDR2 YNFKEQ. The CDR3 reads CASSRLLTGTDDPNTEAFF. The DNA of the CDR3 is TGTGCCAGCAGCCGCTTATTGACCGGGACAGACGACCCGAACACTGAAGCTTTCTTT.

This clonotype was picked up a small number of times. This rearrangement joins TRBV5-1 to TRBJ2-1, with a possible D match to TRBD2 (6 bases). This CDR3 is 12 amino acids long. Germline values: CDR1 SGHRS, CDR2 YFSETQ. V shed 4 bases and J shed 9 bases, with 11 bases lying between them. CDR3 sequence: CASSGEASEQFF. CDR3 nucleotide sequence: TGCGCCAGCAGCGGGGAGGCGAGTGAGCAGTTCTTC.

This chain connects TRBV6-5 to TRBJ1-6, with TRBD1 as a possible D gene (5 bases). V dropped 0 bases and J dropped 7 bases, with 10 bases sitting between them. This CDR3 spans 15 amino acids. CDR1 and CDR2 (germline): MNHEY, SVGAGI. In DNA, the CDR3 is TGTGCCAGCAGTTACTCGGGAGGGACCAATTCACCCCTCCACTTT. This codes for CASSYSGGTNSPLHF.

The CDR3 DNA sequence: TGCAGTGCTAGAGATACCCTTCCTGGACTAGCTCGGTTGGAGACCCAGTACTTC. Its translation: CSARDTLPGLARLETQYF. The chain combines TRBV20-1 with TRBJ2-5; 8 positions agree with TRBD2. CDR3 size: 18 residues. The germline V gene has CDR1 DFQATT and CDR2 SNEGSKA (reference sequence). The J segment lost 5 bases and the V segment lost 0 bases, leaving 17 bases of the junction unmatched.

In its sample, this clonotype was seen many times. V usage is TRBV29-1 and J usage is TRBJ1-4; TRBD1 aligns across 7 bases. The CDR3 runs 13 residues. Trimming cost V 7 bases and J 5 bases; bases outside gene matches: 7. Germline V lookup: CDR1 SQVTM, CDR2 ANQGSEA. CDR3: CSARGQSNEKLFF. CDR3 DNA sequence: TGCAGCGCTAGGGGACAGTCCAATGAAAAACTGTTTTTT. The complete variable domain, with remaining parts taken from reference TRBV29-1 and TRBJ1-4, reads SAVISQKPSRDICQRGTSLTIQCQVDSQVTMMFWYRQQPGQSLTLIATANQGSEATYESGFVIDKFPISRPNLTFSTLTVSNMSPEDSSIYLCSARGQSNEKLFFGSGTQLSVL.

This chain joins TRBV27 and TRBJ2-1, with D possibly being TRBD2 (6 bases). Germline CDR1 reads MNHEY; CDR2 reads SMNVEV (reference sequence). Trimming stripped 0 bases from V and 5 bases from J, with 20 bases between. The CDR3 contains 18 residues. The CDR3 region is CASSLSLLDHSGDNEQFF. CDR3 sequence (DNA): TGTGCCAGCAGTTTATCTCTCCTGGACCACTCGGGGGACAATGAGCAGTTCTTC.

CDR3 bases: TGCGCCAGCAGTTCGTTACTAGCGGCCTACAATGAGCAGTTCTTC. It is translated as CASSSLLAAYNEQFF. V and J are TRBV10-1 and TRBJ2-1; TRBD2 agrees at 8 bases. V shed 5 bases, J shed 2 bases, and the junction held 5 bases outside the gene matches. There are 15 residues in the CDR3. In germline, CDR1 is WNHNN, CDR2 SYGVQD (reference sequence).

In its sample, this clonotype was seen a few times. The genes are TRBV3-1 and TRBJ2-1; weak D call: TRBD2 (6 bases). Per germline, CDR1 LGHDT and CDR2 YNNKEL (reference sequence). V was cut by 3 bases and J by 5 bases, with 17 bases left in between. CDR3 length equals 16 residues. The CDR3 loop reads CASSHQGAGKDNEQFF. CDR3 bases: TGTGCCAGCAGCCACCAAGGGGCGGGGAAAGACAATGAGCAGTTCTTC.

This clonotype appeared a few times. A read error may explain this, as a much larger clone is one base away. The rearrangement uses TRBV6-2 or TRBV6-3 and TRBJ2-7; D gene uncertain. The CDR3 runs to 11 residues. V was pared by 7 bases and J by 0 bases, with 4 bases between. Germline CDR1 reads MNHEY; CDR2 reads SVGEGT. CDR3 coding DNA: TGTGCCAGCACTAACTCCTACGAGCAGTACTTC. The encoded protein is CASTNSYEQYF.

The V and J genes are TRBV5-6 and TRBJ2-7; 7 nucleotides align to TRBD1. Per germline, CDR1 SGHDT and CDR2 YYEEEE. The J segment lost 6 bases and the V segment lost 4 bases, leaving 4 bases of the junction unmatched. This CDR3 spans 12 amino acids. The CDR3 coding sequence is TGTGCCAGCAGCCTGGGACAGTTCGAGCAGTACTTC. Its translation is CASSLGQFEQYF.

The chain couples TRBV20-1 to TRBJ1-1, with TRBD1 matching 9 bases. Germline-derived CDR1 and CDR2 are DFQATT and SNEGSKA (reference sequence). The CDR3 loop spans 14 amino acids. The V segment lost 6 bases and the J segment 4 bases; nucleotides outside the gene matches: 9. The CDR3 nucleotides read TGCAGTGCGACAAGGACAGGGGAATTCACTGAAGCTTTCTTT. It specifies CSATRTGEFTEAFF.

This clonotype was seen a single time. The V gene is TRBV5-1, the J gene TRBJ1-5, with no clear D. Germline V gene lookup returns CDR1 SGHRS and CDR2 YFSETQ. This CDR3 spans 13 amino acids. Trimming removed 5 bases from V and 5 bases from J, with 11 bases in between. CDR3 coding DNA: TGCGCCAGCAGAACAGATTTATATCAGCCCCAGCATTTT. It yields the protein CASRTDLYQPQHF.

The chain has TRBV6-2 or TRBV6-3 and TRBJ1-2, with D perhaps TRBD1 (5 bases). From germline, CDR1 is MNHEY and CDR2 SVGEGT. Trimming shortened V by 7 bases and J by 8 bases, and 20 bases separated the two germline ends. CDR3 length: 14 residues. The CDR3 DNA reads as TGTGCCAGCACCAAACGGGGACGCCCGGGAGGCTACACCTTC. This encodes CASTKRGRPGGYTF.

This clonotype has more than one count but fewer than ten. This chain connects TRBV10-3 to TRBJ2-1; D is perhaps TRBD2 (6 bases). V was shortened by 6 bases and J by 7 bases, with 22 bases between the two germline ends. The CDR3 has 16 amino acids. Germline CDR1 and CDR2: ENHRY and SYGVKD. DNA of the CDR3: TGTGCCATCAGCCCAAGGATGGGGACTCTGACTAATGAGCAGTTCTTC. The encoded protein is CAISPRMGTLTNEQFF.

DNA for the CDR3: TGTGCCAGCAGCCCACAGGGTAGATCTGAAGCTTTCTTT. This encodes CASSPQGRSEAFF. The chain employs TRBV7-3 and TRBJ1-1; a weak D match, TRBD1 (6 bases). CDR1 SGHTA and CDR2 FQGTGA come from the germline V gene. The CDR3 spans 13 residues. Trimming left V 5 bases short and J 6 bases short, with 13 bases between.

In this sample, this clonotype turned up a few times. J is TRBJ2-7 and V is TRBV20-1; D is possibly TRBD2 (5 bases). The V gene lost 5 bases and the J gene lost 0 bases, with 14 bases spanning the gap. The CDR3 extends over 14 amino acids. CDR1 is DFQATT, CDR2 SNEGSKA, per germline (reference sequence). CDR3 sequence: CSAPSGTRSYEQYF. The CDR3 DNA follows: TGCAGTGCTCCCAGCGGAACCCGCTCCTACGAGCAGTACTTC.

This clonotype has only a few counts. The chain is built from TRBV7-3 and TRBJ2-3, with TRBD2 matching over 10 bases. This CDR3 has 15 amino acids. V trimming: 5 bases; J trimming: 3 bases; junction bases outside the gene matches: 5. Per germline, CDR1 SGHTA and CDR2 FQGTGA. The CDR3: CASSLSGGKTDTQYF. For the CDR3, the DNA is TGTGCCAGCAGCCTTAGCGGGGGGAAGACAGATACGCAGTATTTT.

This chain joins TRBV2 and TRBJ2-5; TRBD2 is a possible D gene (6 bases). The V gene's germline CDR1 is SNHLY and CDR2 FYNNEI. This CDR3 spans 12 amino acids. The V end lost 8 bases, the J end lost 4 bases, and 11 bases lay between the germline ends. Here the CDR3 reads CASRRGTETQYF. In nucleotides, the CDR3 is TGTGCCAGCCGGCGGGGTACAGAGACCCAGTACTTC.

This clonotype was picked up many times. J is TRBJ2-3 and V is TRBV20-1; 11 bases agree with TRBD2. Germline V gene sequence: CDR1 DFQATT, CDR2 SNEGSKA (reference sequence). V gave up 5 bases and J gave up 5 bases; unmatched junction bases: 6. This CDR3 is 14 amino acids long. In nucleotides, the CDR3 is TGCAGTGCTCTTAGCGGGGGGGCCCTAGATACGCAGTATTTT. Amino acids: CSALSGGALDTQYF.

The chain employs TRBV20-1 and TRBJ1-1, with 7 bases fitting TRBD1. This CDR3 contains 13 residues. CDR1 is DFQATT, CDR2 SNEGSKA, per germline (reference sequence). Losses at the gene ends were 7 bases for V and 3 bases for J; bases not matched to a gene: 8. The CDR3 region is CSVSTGMHTEAFF. The CDR3 nucleotides read TGCAGTGTTTCGACAGGGATGCACACTGAAGCTTTCTTT.

The CDR3 DNA reads TGTGCCAGCAGCTTTGGACCGACTAACACCGGGGAGCTGTTTTTT. This gives the protein CASSFGPTNTGELFF. This chain uses TRBV7-8 with TRBJ2-2; the D is unclear. The ends were cut back, 3 bases at V and 2 bases at J, with 10 bases in the middle. This CDR3 has 15 residues. Germline CDR1 reads SGHVS; CDR2 reads FQNEAQ. Filled out from reference TRBV7-8 and TRBJ2-2, the complete variable domain reads GAGVSQSPRYKVAKRGQDVALRCDPISGHVSLFWYQQALGQGPEFLTYFQNEAQLDKSGLPSDRFFAERPEGSVSTLKIQRTQQEDSAVYLCASSFGPTNTGELFFGEGSRLTVL.

V gene TRBV5-1 combines with J gene TRBJ1-1, with D unclear. Germline V lookup: CDR1 SGHRS, CDR2 YFSETQ. Trimming removed 3 bases from V and 2 bases from J, with 14 bases in between. CDR3 length: 15 amino acids. Written as DNA, the CDR3 is TGCGCCAGCAGCTCCTTTGGGGTAGACAACACTGAAGCTTTCTTT. Amino acid sequence: CASSSFGVDNTEAFF.

The CDR3 reads CASSQLMVFGYEQYF. CDR3 bases: TGCGCCAGCAGCCAACTTATGGTTTTCGGCTACGAGCAGTACTTC. The chain couples TRBV4-1 to TRBJ2-7, with D unclear. The V end was cut by 2 bases, the J end by 3 bases, with 14 bases between. Germline V CDR1 and CDR2: MGHRA, YSYEKL. The CDR3 contains 15 residues.